This TCR beta chain was documented in a study of cytomegalovirus exposure and HLA in healthy donors. Study-wide findings and caveats: Roughly even sequencing depth across donors was the assumption behind the presence/absence analyses.

Germline CDR1 reads MNHEY; CDR2 reads SVGAGI. Trimming removed 0 bases from V and 4 bases from J, with 10 bases in between. The CDR3 is 14 residues long. The study ran its PCR with 60 Vbeta and 13 Jbeta primers. The protocol was immunoSEQ multiplex PCR, while the TCRdb copy is restricted to in-frame clones and leaves out a portion. The table has about 120,000 clones, 63% seen once; the top ten hold approximately 11%. This clone was detected a few times. What it recognizes is unknown. The chain recombines TRBV6-5 with TRBJ2-7, with a possible D match to TRBD1 (6 bases). Sequencing used PBMCs. This sequence originates from a man aged 35 to 55 in good health and CMV-seropositive. The CDR3 DNA follows: TGTGCCAGCAGTTACTCGGGGGACACATACGAGCAGTACTTC. Its protein is CASSYSGDTYEQYF.